The T cell receptor (beta chain) under discussion was sequenced for a study of T cell changes during pregnancy in multiple sclerosis. This CDR3 is 17 amino acids long. The V segment lost 4 bases and the J segment 4 bases; nucleotides outside the gene matches: 11. Germline values: CDR1 SEHNR, CDR2 FQNEAQ (reference sequence). Sequenced by immunoSEQ multiplex PCR; TCRdb stores in-frame clones only, minus some. This sample has about 97,000 clones, with less than 95% found just once. Sequenced material: peripheral blood, taken in the second trimester of pregnancy. This clonotype originated in a female donor in good health, enrolled as a control in a pregnancy study. This chain connects TRBV7-9 to TRBJ2-7; 12 positions match TRBD2. The CDR3 region has the DNA TGTGCCAGCAGCTCCACTAGCGGGAGGATGGCGCCGTACGAGCAGTACTTC. This translates into CASSSTSGRMAPYEQYF.